Presented here are 2 T cell receptor beta chains from one specimen sequenced in a study of blood T cell repertoires in COVID-19. Assay used: immunoSEQ multiplex PCR; TCRdb lists only in-frame clones, some missing. The sample shows roughly 110,000 clones, more than 80% of them seen only once. The specimen sequenced was peripheral blood. These receptors were taken from an older woman with COVID-19, enrolled during active disease.

This clone came up once. The rearrangement joins TRBV15 to TRBJ1-2; 11 bases match TRBD1. The germline V gene encodes CDR1 LNHNV and CDR2 YYDKDF (reference sequence). The CDR3 consists of 14 residues. Trimming took 4 bases from V and 6 from J; bases not matched to a gene: 4. CDR3 in DNA: TGTGCCACCAGCACTCGGACAGGGGGCAATGGCTACACCTTC. It codes for CATSTRTGGNGYTF. Full variable domain (rest looked up from reference TRBV15 and TRBJ1-2): DAMVIQNPRYQVTQFGKPVTLSCSQTLNHNVMYWYQQKSSQAPKLLFHYYDKDFNNEADTPDNFQSRRPNTSFCFLDIRSPGLGDTAMYLCATSTRTGGNGYTFGSGTRLTVV.

The gene calls are TRBV3-1 (or the pseudogene TRBV3-2) and TRBJ2-5; 10 positions match TRBD1. The CDR3 is made up of 14 amino acids. CDR1 is LGHDT and CDR2 is YNNKEL in the germline V gene (reference sequence). V shed 7 bases and J 4 bases; nucleotides not matched to a gene: 6. CDR3 in amino acids: CASIDRGRRETQYF. DNA for the CDR3: TGTGCCAGCATCGACAGGGGGCGGCGAGAGACCCAGTACTTC.